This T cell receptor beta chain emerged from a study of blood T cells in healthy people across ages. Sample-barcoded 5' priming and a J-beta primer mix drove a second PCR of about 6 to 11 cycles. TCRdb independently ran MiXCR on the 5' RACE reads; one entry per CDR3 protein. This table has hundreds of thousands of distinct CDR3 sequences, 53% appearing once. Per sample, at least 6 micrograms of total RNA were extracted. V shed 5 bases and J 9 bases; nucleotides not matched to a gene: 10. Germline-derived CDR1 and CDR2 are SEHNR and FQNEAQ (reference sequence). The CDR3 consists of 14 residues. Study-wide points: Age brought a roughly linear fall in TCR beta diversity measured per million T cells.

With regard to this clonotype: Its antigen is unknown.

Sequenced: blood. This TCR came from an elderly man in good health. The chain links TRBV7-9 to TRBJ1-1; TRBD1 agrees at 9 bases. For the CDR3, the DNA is TGTGCCAGCAGCCCGCCGGGACAGGGAAATCAAGCTTTCTTT. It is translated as CASSPPGQGNQAFF.